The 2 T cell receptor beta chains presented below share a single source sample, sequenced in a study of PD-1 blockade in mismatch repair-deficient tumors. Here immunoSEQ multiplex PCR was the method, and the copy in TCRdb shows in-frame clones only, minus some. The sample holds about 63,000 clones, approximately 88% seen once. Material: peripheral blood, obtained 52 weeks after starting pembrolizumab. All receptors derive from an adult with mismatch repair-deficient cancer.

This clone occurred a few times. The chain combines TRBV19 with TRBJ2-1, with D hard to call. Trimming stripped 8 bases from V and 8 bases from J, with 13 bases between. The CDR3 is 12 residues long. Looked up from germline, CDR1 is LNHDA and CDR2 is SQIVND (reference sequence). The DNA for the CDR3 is TGTGCCAGTGGGCCGGGCCGGGATGAGCAGTTCTTC. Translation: CASGPGRDEQFF. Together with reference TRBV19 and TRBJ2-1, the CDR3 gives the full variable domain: DGGITQSPKYLFRKEGQNVTLSCEQNLNHDAMYWYRQDPGQGLRLIYYSQIVNDFQKGDIAEGYSVSREKKESFPLTVTSAQKNPTAFYLCASGPGRDEQFFGPGTRLTVL.

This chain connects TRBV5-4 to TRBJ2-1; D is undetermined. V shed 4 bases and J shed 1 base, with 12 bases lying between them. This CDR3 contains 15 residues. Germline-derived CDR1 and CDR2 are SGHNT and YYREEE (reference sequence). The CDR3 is CASSESVGSYNEQFF. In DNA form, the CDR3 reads TGTGCCAGCAGCGAGTCAGTGGGATCCTACAATGAGCAGTTCTTC.